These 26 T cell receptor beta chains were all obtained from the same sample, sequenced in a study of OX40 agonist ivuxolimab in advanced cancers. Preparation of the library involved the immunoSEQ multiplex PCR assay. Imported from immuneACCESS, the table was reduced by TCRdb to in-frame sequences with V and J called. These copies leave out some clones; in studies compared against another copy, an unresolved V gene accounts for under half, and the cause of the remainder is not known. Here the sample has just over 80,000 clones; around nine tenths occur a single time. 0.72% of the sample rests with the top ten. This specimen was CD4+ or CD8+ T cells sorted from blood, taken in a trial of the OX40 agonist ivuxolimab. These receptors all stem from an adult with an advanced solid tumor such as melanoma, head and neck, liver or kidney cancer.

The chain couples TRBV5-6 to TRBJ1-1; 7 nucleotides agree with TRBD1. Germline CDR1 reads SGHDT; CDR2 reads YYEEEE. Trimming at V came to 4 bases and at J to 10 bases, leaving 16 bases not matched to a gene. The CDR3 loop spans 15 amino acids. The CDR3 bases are TGTGCCAGCAGCCCTGGCCTCGGGGCAGGGGGAGGAGCTTTCTTT. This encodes CASSPGLGAGGGAFF.

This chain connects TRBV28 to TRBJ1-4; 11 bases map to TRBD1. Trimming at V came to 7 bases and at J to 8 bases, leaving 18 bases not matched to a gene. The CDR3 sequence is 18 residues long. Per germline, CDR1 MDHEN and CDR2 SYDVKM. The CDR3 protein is CASNEAGTGGSGVEKLFF. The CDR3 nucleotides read TGTGCCAGCAATGAGGCCGGGACAGGGGGGTCCGGTGTCGAAAAACTGTTTTTT.

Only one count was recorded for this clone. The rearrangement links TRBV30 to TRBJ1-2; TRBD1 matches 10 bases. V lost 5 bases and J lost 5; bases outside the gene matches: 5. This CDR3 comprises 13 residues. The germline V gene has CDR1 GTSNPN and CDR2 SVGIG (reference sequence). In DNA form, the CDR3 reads TGTGCCTGGTCCGGGACAGGGGTTTATGGCTACACCTTC. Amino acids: CAWSGTGVYGYTF.

For the CDR3, the DNA is TGTGCCAGTAGTAGGCCGTCGGACAATGAGCAGTTCTTC. It encodes CASSRPSDNEQFF. V is TRBV19 and J is TRBJ2-1; no definite D call. V dropped 4 bases and J dropped 5 bases, with 9 bases sitting between them. The CDR3 runs to 13 residues. Germline loops: CDR1 LNHDA, CDR2 SQIVND (reference sequence). Full variable domain (missing parts from reference TRBV19 and TRBJ2-1): DGGITQSPKYLFRKEGQNVTLSCEQNLNHDAMYWYRQDPGQGLRLIYYSQIVNDFQKGDIAEGYSVSREKKESFPLTVTSAQKNPTAFYLCASSRPSDNEQFFGPGTRLTVL.

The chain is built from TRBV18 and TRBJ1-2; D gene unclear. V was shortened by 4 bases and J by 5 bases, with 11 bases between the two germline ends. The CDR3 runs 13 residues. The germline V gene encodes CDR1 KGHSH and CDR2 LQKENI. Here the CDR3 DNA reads TGTGCCAGCTCACGACAAGACAATTATGGCTACACCTTC. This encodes CASSRQDNYGYTF.

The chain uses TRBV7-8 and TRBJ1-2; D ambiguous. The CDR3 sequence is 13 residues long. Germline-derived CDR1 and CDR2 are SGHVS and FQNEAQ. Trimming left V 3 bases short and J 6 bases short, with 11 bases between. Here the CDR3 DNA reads TGTGCCAGCAGCTTTGGGAACGTGCATGGCTACACCTTC. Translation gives CASSFGNVHGYTF.

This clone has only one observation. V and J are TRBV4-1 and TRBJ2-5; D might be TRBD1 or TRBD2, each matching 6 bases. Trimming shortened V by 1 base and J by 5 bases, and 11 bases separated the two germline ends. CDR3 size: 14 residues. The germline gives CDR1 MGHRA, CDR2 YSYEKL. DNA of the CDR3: TGCGCCAGCAGCCAAGGGGGGGCGCGTGAGACCCAGTACTTC. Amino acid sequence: CASSQGGARETQYF.

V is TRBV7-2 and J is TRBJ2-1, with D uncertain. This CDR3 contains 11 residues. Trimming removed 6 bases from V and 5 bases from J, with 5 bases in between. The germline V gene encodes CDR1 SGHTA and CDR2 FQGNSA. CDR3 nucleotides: TGTGCCAGCAGACCAAACAATGAGCAGTTCTTC. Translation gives CASRPNNEQFF.

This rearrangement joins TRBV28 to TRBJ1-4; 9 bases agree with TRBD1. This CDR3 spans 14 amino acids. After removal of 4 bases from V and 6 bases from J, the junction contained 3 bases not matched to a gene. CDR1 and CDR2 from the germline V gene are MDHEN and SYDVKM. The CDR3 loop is CASSSGTGYEKLFF. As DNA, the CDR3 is TGTGCCAGCAGTTCCGGGACAGGGTATGAAAAACTGTTTTTT.

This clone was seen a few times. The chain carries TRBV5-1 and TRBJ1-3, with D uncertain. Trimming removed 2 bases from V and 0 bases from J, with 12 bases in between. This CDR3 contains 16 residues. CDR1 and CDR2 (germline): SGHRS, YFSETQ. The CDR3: CASSLQTGGSGNTIYF. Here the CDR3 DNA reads TGCGCCAGCAGCTTACAAACGGGCGGCTCTGGAAACACCATATATTTT.

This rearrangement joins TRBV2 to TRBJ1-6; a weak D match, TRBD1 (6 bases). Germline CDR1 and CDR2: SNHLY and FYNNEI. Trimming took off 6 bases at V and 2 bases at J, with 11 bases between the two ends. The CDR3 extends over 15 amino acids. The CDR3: CASSYRATYNSPLHF. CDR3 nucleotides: TGTGCCAGCAGCTACAGGGCCACCTATAATTCACCCCTCCACTTT.

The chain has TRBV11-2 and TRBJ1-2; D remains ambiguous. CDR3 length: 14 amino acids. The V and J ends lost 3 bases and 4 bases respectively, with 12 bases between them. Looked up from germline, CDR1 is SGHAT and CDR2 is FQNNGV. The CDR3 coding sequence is TGTGCCAGCAGCTTCCCCGGAGGGAGCTATGGCTACACCTTC. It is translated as CASSFPGGSYGYTF.

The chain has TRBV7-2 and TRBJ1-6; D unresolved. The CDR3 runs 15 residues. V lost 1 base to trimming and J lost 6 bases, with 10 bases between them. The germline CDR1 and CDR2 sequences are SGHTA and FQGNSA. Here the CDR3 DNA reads TGTGCCAGCAGCTTAGAAGGCTGGGGTAATTCACCCCTCCACTTT. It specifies CASSLEGWGNSPLHF. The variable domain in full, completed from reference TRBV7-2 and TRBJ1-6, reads GAGVSQSPSNKVTEKGKDVELRCDPISGHTALYWYRQSLGQGLEFLIYFQGNSAPDKSGLPSDRFSAERTGGSVSTLTIQRTQQEDSAVYLCASSLEGWGNSPLHFGNGTRLTVT.

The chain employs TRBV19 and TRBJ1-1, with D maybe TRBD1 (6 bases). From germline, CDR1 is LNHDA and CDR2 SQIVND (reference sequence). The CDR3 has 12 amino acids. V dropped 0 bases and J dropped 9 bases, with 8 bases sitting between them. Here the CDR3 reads CASSIDGGQAFF. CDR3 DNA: TGTGCCAGTAGTATAGATGGGGGCCAAGCTTTCTTT.

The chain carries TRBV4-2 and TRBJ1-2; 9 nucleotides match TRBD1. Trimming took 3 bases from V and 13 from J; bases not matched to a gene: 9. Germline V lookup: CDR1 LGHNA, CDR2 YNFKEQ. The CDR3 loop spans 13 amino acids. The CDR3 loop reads CASSQDRDRVPTF. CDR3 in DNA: TGTGCCAGCAGCCAGGACAGGGACAGGGTACCCACCTTC.

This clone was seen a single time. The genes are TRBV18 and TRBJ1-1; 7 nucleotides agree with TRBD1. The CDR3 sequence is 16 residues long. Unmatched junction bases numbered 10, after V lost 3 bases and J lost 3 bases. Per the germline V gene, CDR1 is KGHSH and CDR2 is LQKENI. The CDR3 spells CASSPGQDRGHTEAFF. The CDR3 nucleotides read TGTGCCAGCTCACCCGGACAGGATCGAGGTCACACTGAAGCTTTCTTT. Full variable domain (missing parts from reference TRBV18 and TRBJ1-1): NAGVMQNPRHLVRRRGQEARLRCSPMKGHSHVYWYRQLPEEGLKFMVYLQKENIIDESGMPKERFSAEFPKEGPSILRIQQVVRGDSAAYFCASSPGQDRGHTEAFFGQGTRLTVV.

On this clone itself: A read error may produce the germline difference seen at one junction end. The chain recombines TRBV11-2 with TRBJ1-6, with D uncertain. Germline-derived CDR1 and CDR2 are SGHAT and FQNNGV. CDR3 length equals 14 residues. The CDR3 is CASSLDNRNSPLHF. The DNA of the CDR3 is TGTGCCAGCAGCCTAGACAACAGAAATTCACCCCTCCACTTT.

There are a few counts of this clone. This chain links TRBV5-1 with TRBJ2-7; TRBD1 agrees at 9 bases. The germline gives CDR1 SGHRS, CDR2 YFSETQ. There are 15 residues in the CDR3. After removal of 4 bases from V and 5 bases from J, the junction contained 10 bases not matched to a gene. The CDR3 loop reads CASSPSTGGHNEQYF. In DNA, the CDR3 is TGCGCCAGCAGCCCATCGACAGGGGGTCACAACGAGCAGTACTTC.

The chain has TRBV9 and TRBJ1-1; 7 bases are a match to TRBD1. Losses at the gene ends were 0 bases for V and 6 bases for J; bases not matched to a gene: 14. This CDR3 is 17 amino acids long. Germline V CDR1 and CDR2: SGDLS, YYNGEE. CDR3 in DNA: TGTGCCAGCAGCGTAGACCCCCGGCAGGGGGTAAATTCTGAAGCTTTCTTT. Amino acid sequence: CASSVDPRQGVNSEAFF.

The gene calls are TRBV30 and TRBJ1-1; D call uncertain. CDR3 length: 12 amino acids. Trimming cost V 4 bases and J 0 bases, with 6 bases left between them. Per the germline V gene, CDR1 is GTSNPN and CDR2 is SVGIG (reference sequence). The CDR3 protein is CAWTQVNTEAFF. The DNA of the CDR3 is TGTGCCTGGACCCAGGTGAACACTGAAGCTTTCTTT.

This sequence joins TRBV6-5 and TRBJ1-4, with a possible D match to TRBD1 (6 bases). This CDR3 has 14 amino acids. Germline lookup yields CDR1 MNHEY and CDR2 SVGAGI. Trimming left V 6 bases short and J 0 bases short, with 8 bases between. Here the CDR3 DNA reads TGTGCCAGCAGGGACAGAGCAACTAATGAAAAACTGTTTTTT. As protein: CASRDRATNEKLFF.

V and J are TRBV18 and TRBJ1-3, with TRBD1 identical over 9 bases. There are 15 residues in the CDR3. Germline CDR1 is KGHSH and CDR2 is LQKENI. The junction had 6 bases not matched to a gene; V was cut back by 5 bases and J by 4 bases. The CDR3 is CASSSGQGKGNTIYF. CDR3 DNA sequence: TGTGCCAGCTCATCCGGACAGGGGAAAGGAAACACCATATATTTT.

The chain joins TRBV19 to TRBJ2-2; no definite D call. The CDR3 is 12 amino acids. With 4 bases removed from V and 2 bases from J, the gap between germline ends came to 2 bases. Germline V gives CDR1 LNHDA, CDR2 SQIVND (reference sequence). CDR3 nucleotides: TGTGCCAGTAGTACCAACACCGGGGAGCTGTTTTTT. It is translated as CASSTNTGELFF.

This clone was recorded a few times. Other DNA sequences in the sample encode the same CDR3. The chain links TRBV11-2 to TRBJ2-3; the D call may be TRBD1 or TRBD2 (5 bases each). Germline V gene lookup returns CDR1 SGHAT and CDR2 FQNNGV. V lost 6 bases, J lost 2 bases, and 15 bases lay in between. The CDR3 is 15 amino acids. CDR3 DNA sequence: TGTGCCAGCAGTCCGCCGGGACCCTACACAGATACGCAGTATTTT. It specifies CASSPPGPYTDTQYF.

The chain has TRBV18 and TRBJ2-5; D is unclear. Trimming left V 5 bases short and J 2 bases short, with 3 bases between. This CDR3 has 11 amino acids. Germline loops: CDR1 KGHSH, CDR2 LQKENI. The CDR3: CASSAQETQYF. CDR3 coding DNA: TGTGCCAGCTCAGCTCAAGAGACCCAGTACTTC.

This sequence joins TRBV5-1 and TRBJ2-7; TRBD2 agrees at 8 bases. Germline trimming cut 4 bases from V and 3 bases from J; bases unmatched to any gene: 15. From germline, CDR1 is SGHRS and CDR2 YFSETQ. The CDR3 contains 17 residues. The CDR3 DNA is TGCGCCAGCAGCCCCAGGAGCGGGAGTGGTGCAAGCTACGAGCAGTACTTC. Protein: CASSPRSGSGASYEQYF.